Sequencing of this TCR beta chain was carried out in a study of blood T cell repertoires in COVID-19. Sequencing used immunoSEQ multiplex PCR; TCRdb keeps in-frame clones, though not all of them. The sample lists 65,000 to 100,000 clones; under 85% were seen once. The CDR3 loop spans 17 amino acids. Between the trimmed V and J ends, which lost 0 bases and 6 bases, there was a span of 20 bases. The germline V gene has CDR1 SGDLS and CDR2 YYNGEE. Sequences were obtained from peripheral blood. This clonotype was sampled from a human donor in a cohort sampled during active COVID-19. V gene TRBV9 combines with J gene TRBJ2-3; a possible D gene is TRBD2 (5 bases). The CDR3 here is CASSVDIAAKGGDTQYF. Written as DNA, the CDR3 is TGTGCCAGCAGCGTAGATATTGCGGCCAAGGGCGGGGATACGCAGTATTTT.